This T cell receptor beta chain was documented in a study of shared clonotypes between healthy human individuals. Study-level points and caveats: Clonotypes not shared had lower generation probabilities than those common to all four donors. The naive CD4 repertoires of a handful of donors were compared, and around 4.9% of clonotypes were shared.

CDR1 and CDR2 from the germline V gene are MNHEY and SMNVEV (reference sequence). CDR3 length: 18 amino acids. The V end was cut by 0 bases, the J end by 4 bases, with 19 bases between. When replicate PCRs were run on sorted subsets, they used around 0.2 ug DNA, around 33,000 T cell genomes. The table came from immunoSEQ multiplex PCR; TCRdb's copy has only in-frame clones and leaves some out. The table shows 550,000 to 850,000 clones, with roughly 70% occurring only once. In the case of this clone: Its antigen remains unknown.

This TCR was recovered from a woman in her twenties or thirties in good health. J is TRBJ2-1 and V is TRBV27, with D maybe TRBD2 (6 bases). The sequencing input was memory CD4+ T cells sorted from blood. Described subset: CD45RA-negative fraction. The CDR3 loop reads CASSLSPTGLPPYNEQFF. The CDR3 region has the DNA TGTGCCAGCAGTTTATCCCCGACCGGACTACCTCCTTACAATGAGCAGTTCTTC.